A selection of T cell receptor beta chains follows, all from one sample in a study of T cell changes during pregnancy in multiple sclerosis. Some clones are missing from TCRdb's copy, which holds only in-frame ones; the method was immunoSEQ multiplex PCR. The sample shows 90,000 to 100,000 clones, 90% to 95% of them seen only once. Sequenced material: peripheral blood, taken in the third trimester of pregnancy. Receptors were obtained from a female donor with multiple sclerosis, enrolled in a pregnancy study. CDR3s include the opening cysteine and the closing phenylalanine or tryptophan. The order of the fields is clone size, J gene, D gene, V gene, CDR3 protein, CDR3 DNA. A D gene is named only where the DNA matches it firmly. For some rows the clone size is stated as once, few or many, or as a class when expanded; others skip it.

size: .
J: TRBJ2-1
D: TRBD2
V: TRBV9
CDR3: CASSRLAGVYNEQFF
DNA: TGTGCCAGCAGCCGACTAGCGGGAGTGTACAATGAGCAGTTCTTC

size: .
J: TRBJ2-2
D: .
V: TRBV27
CDR3: CASNPRLAKPNTGELFF
DNA: TGTGCCAGCAACCCAAGGCTAGCCAAGCCGAACACCGGGGAGCTGTTTTTT

size: .
J: TRBJ1-4
D: .
V: TRBV6-1
CDR3: CASSEARGAREKLFF
DNA: TGTGCCAGCAGTGAAGCTCGCGGGGCCCGTGAAAAACTGTTTTTT

size: once
J: TRBJ2-2
D: .
V: TRBV5-1
CDR3: CASSLGGQLNTGELFF
DNA: TGCGCCAGCAGCTTGGGGGGGCAACTGAACACCGGGGAGCTGTTTTTT

size: .
J: TRBJ2-7
D: .
V: TRBV27
CDR3: CASSFRDSYEQYF
DNA: TGTGCCAGCAGTTTCCGCGACTCCTACGAGCAGTACTTC

size: .
J: TRBJ2-7
D: TRBD2
V: TRBV10-2
CDR3: CASSAASGSANGDEQYF
DNA: TGCGCCAGCAGTGCGGCTAGCGGGAGTGCAAATGGAGACGAGCAGTACTTC

size: .
J: TRBJ2-5
D: .
V: TRBV4-1
CDR3: CASSQNILGETQYF
DNA: TGCGCCAGCAGCCAGAACATTCTCGGGGAGACCCAGTACTTC

size: .
J: TRBJ2-3
D: TRBD1
V: TRBV2
CDR3: CASSWGQGDTQYF
DNA: TGTGCCAGCAGTTGGGGACAGGGAGATACGCAGTATTTT

size: .
J: TRBJ1-1
D: .
V: TRBV5-1
CDR3: CASSLAGRNTEAFF
DNA: TGCGCCAGCAGCTTGGCAGGGCGGAACACTGAAGCTTTCTTT

size: .
J: TRBJ2-5
D: TRBD2
V: TRBV19
CDR3: CASSLGGKAGETQYF
DNA: TGTGCCAGTAGTCTGGGAGGGAAAGCGGGGGAGACCCAGTACTTC

size: .
J: TRBJ2-1
D: .
V: TRBV5-4
CDR3: CASSLYRVMTRDEQFF
DNA: TGTGCCAGCAGCTTATATAGGGTGATGACGAGGGATGAGCAGTTCTTC

size: .
J: TRBJ2-5
D: .
V: TRBV21-1
CDR3: CASRGTGEAQYF
DNA: TGTGCCAGTAGAGGGACAGGGGAGGCCCAGTACTTC

size: .
J: TRBJ2-1
D: TRBD2
V: TRBV30
CDR3: CAWIPPPGTSGNNEQFF
DNA: TGTGCCTGGATTCCACCGCCCGGGACTAGCGGGAACAATGAGCAGTTCTTC

size: once
J: TRBJ2-7
D: .
V: TRBV7-8
CDR3: CASSLLWRYEQYF
DNA: TGTGCCAGCAGCTTACTTTGGAGATACGAGCAGTACTTC

size: .
J: TRBJ1-5
D: .
V: TRBV27
CDR3: CASSWGRGGNQPQHF
DNA: TGTGCCAGCAGTTGGGGCAGGGGTGGCAATCAGCCCCAGCATTTT

size: once
J: TRBJ1-1
D: TRBD1
V: TRBV5-8
CDR3: CASSKDRAMNTEAFF
DNA: TGTGCCAGCAGCAAAGACAGGGCCATGAACACTGAAGCTTTCTTT

size: once
J: TRBJ1-2
D: .
V: TRBV15
CDR3: CATSVDGYGYTF
DNA: TGTGCCACCAGCGTAGATGGCTATGGCTACACCTTC

size: .
J: TRBJ2-1
D: .
V: TRBV6-5
CDR3: CASSSTDNNEQFF
DNA: TGTGCCAGCAGTTCAACGGACAACAATGAGCAGTTCTTC

size: .
J: TRBJ2-1
D: .
V: TRBV7-2
CDR3: CASSWTSREQFF
DNA: TGTGCCAGCAGCTGGACAAGTCGGGAGCAGTTCTTC

size: .
J: TRBJ2-7
D: TRBD2
V: TRBV18
CDR3: CASSPRGLAGGPGYEQYF
DNA: TGTGCCAGCTCACCTCGCGGACTAGCGGGAGGGCCGGGTTACGAGCAGTACTTC

size: .
J: TRBJ1-1
D: .
V: TRBV11-3
CDR3: CASSLGPGTNTEAFF
DNA: TGTGCCAGCAGCTTAGGGCCGGGAACGAACACTGAAGCTTTCTTT

size: .
J: TRBJ2-7
D: TRBD1
V: TRBV28
CDR3: CASSGMGQGSDEQYF
DNA: TGTGCCAGCAGTGGGATGGGACAGGGATCCGACGAGCAGTACTTC

size: .
J: TRBJ2-5
D: .
V: TRBV7-9
CDR3: CASSLQTGQETQYF
DNA: TGTGCCAGCAGCTTGCAAACAGGTCAAGAGACCCAGTACTTC

size: .
J: TRBJ2-7
D: TRBD1
V: TRBV5-1
CDR3: CASSFGQGSGYEQYF
DNA: TGCGCCAGCAGCTTTGGACAGGGGAGCGGCTACGAGCAGTACTTC

size: .
J: TRBJ2-7
D: TRBD1
V: TRBV5-6
CDR3: CASSSILQGNYEQYF
DNA: TGTGCCAGCAGCTCCATCCTACAGGGGAACTACGAGCAGTACTTC

size: .
J: TRBJ2-3
D: TRBD2
V: TRBV9
CDR3: CASSVGLDSTDTQYF
DNA: TGTGCCAGCAGCGTGGGACTAGATAGCACAGATACGCAGTATTTT

size: few
J: TRBJ1-5
D: .
V: TRBV19
CDR3: CASSSPRQPQHF
DNA: TGTGCCAGTAGTAGTCCGAGACAGCCCCAGCATTTT

size: .
J: TRBJ1-5
D: .
V: TRBV28
CDR3: CASSPGGRGSNQPQHF
DNA: TGTGCCAGCAGCCCCGGGGGTAGGGGTAGCAATCAGCCCCAGCATTTT

size: .
J: TRBJ2-5
D: TRBD2
V: TRBV7-8
CDR3: CASSGSLAVQETQYF
DNA: TGTGCCAGCAGCGGATCACTAGCGGTTCAAGAGACCCAGTACTTC

size: .
J: TRBJ2-5
D: TRBD2
V: TRBV9
CDR3: CASSVGSGRETQYF
DNA: TGTGCCAGCAGCGTAGGCAGCGGGAGAGAGACCCAGTACTTC

size: once
J: TRBJ2-2
D: .
V: TRBV7-3
CDR3: CASSFTGYTGELFF
DNA: TGTGCCAGCAGCTTCACAGGGTACACCGGGGAGCTGTTTTTT

size: .
J: TRBJ2-5
D: .
V: TRBV28
CDR3: CASSFGGLKTQYF
DNA: TGTGCCAGCAGTTTCGGCGGGTTAAAGACCCAGTACTTC

size: .
J: TRBJ1-2
D: .
V: TRBV28
CDR3: CASRDTGYHGYTF
DNA: TGTGCCAGCAGGGATACAGGGTACCATGGCTACACCTTC

size: .
J: TRBJ2-1
D: .
V: TRBV5-4
CDR3: CASSATRTNEQFF
DNA: TGTGCCAGCAGCGCCACGAGAACCAATGAGCAGTTCTTC

size: .
J: TRBJ2-7
D: .
V: TRBV7-9
CDR3: CASSLASAYEQYF
DNA: TGTGCCAGCAGCTTAGCATCCGCCTACGAGCAGTACTTC

size: .
J: TRBJ1-1
D: .
V: TRBV28
CDR3: CASEEGAMNTEAFF
DNA: TGTGCCAGCGAGGAGGGAGCCATGAACACTGAAGCTTTCTTT

size: .
J: TRBJ2-3
D: .
V: TRBV10-3
CDR3: CAISEWTERAQYF
DNA: TGTGCCATCAGTGAGTGGACAGAACGGGCGCAGTATTTT

size: .
J: TRBJ1-4
D: TRBD1
V: TRBV18
CDR3: CASSPPTGLRELFF
DNA: TGTGCCAGCTCACCACCGACAGGGTTGAGGGAACTGTTTTTT

size: .
J: TRBJ1-1
D: TRBD1
V: TRBV5-6
CDR3: CASSLTGTGESEAFF
DNA: TGTGCCAGCAGCCTGACCGGGACAGGGGAGTCTGAAGCTTTCTTT

size: .
J: TRBJ2-7
D: TRBD1
V: TRBV5-4
CDR3: CASSYGQGNEQYF
DNA: TGTGCCAGCAGCTACGGACAGGGTAACGAGCAGTACTTC

size: .
J: TRBJ2-7
D: TRBD1
V: TRBV19
CDR3: CASTPTGASYEQYF
DNA: TGTGCCAGTACCCCCACAGGGGCTTCCTACGAGCAGTACTTC

size: few
J: TRBJ1-2
D: TRBD1
V: TRBV15
CDR3: CATSRALGTGYGYTF
DNA: TGTGCCACCAGCAGAGCCCTCGGGACAGGCTATGGCTACACCTTC

size: .
J: TRBJ2-7
D: TRBD1
V: TRBV7-2
CDR3: CASSLAGGGRGLTYEQYF
DNA: TGTGCCAGCAGCTTAGCGGGGGGAGGCAGGGGGCTAACCTACGAGCAGTACTTC

size: .
J: TRBJ2-1
D: .
V: TRBV5-6
CDR3: CASSLGGSEQFF
DNA: TGTGCCAGCAGCTTAGGGGGTAGTGAGCAGTTCTTC

size: few
J: TRBJ1-2
D: TRBD1
V: TRBV29-1
CDR3: CSDAGTGGAHYTF
DNA: TGCAGCGATGCCGGGACAGGGGGCGCCCACTACACCTTC

size: .
J: TRBJ2-2
D: TRBD2
V: TRBV5-4
CDR3: CASSPGLAGGTNTGELFF
DNA: TGTGCCAGCAGCCCGGGACTAGCGGGAGGCACGAACACCGGGGAGCTGTTTTTT

size: .
J: TRBJ2-1
D: TRBD1
V: TRBV27
CDR3: CASSPGPGQAYNEQFF
DNA: TGTGCCAGCAGCCCCGGCCCGGGACAGGCATACAATGAGCAGTTCTTC

size: .
J: TRBJ2-3
D: .
V: TRBV18
CDR3: CASSAGDTQYF
DNA: TGTGCCAGCTCCGCGGGGGATACGCAGTATTTT

size: .
J: TRBJ2-3
D: TRBD2
V: TRBV2
CDR3: CASSELGLAEDDTQYF
DNA: TGTGCCAGCAGTGAACTGGGACTAGCGGAGGACGATACGCAGTATTTT

size: .
J: TRBJ2-5
D: TRBD2
V: TRBV2
CDR3: CASSDPGLAQETQYF
DNA: TGTGCCAGCAGTGATCCGGGACTAGCCCAAGAGACCCAGTACTTC

size: .
J: TRBJ2-3
D: TRBD2
V: TRBV28
CDR3: CASRIANSGRGTQYF
DNA: TGTGCCAGCAGGATTGCAAATAGCGGGCGGGGTACGCAGTATTTT

size: .
J: TRBJ2-1
D: TRBD2
V: TRBV7-3
CDR3: CASSLFGGGGDEQFF
DNA: TGTGCCAGCAGCCTGTTCGGCGGGGGGGGCGATGAGCAGTTCTTC

size: .
J: TRBJ2-7
D: TRBD1
V: TRBV2
CDR3: CASTDRGHYEQYF
DNA: TGTGCCAGCACGGACAGGGGGCACTACGAGCAGTACTTC

size: .
J: TRBJ2-6
D: .
V: TRBV10-3
CDR3: CAISESKGWGRRAGANVLTF
DNA: TGTGCCATCAGTGAGTCGAAAGGTTGGGGACGGAGGGCTGGGGCCAACGTCCTGACTTTC

size: .
J: TRBJ1-4
D: .
V: TRBV7-2
CDR3: CASSPRQVTKLFF
DNA: TGTGCCAGCAGCCCGCGACAGGTTACAAAACTGTTTTTT

size: .
J: TRBJ1-2
D: .
V: TRBV30
CDR3: CAWSVVGGYTF
DNA: TGTGCCTGGAGTGTGGTGGGCGGCTACACCTTC

size: .
J: TRBJ2-2
D: TRBD1
V: TRBV7-2
CDR3: CASREQGYANTGELFF
DNA: TGTGCCAGCAGGGAACAGGGGTACGCGAACACCGGGGAGCTGTTTTTT

size: .
J: TRBJ2-3
D: .
V: TRBV7-2
CDR3: CASSLGGLTDTQYF
DNA: TGTGCCAGCAGCTTAGGGGGGCTGACAGATACGCAGTATTTT

size: .
J: TRBJ1-1
D: .
V: TRBV6-5
CDR3: CASSYTDTHLNTEAFF
DNA: TGTGCCAGCAGTTACACGGACACCCACTTGAACACTGAAGCTTTCTTT

size: .
J: TRBJ1-2
D: .
V: TRBV15
CDR3: CATSRGGEGYTF
DNA: TGTGCCACCAGCAGGGGAGGGGAGGGCTACACCTTC